A selection of T cell receptor beta chains follows, all from one sample in a study of T cell responses to AZD1222 COVID-19 vaccine. The assay was immunoSEQ multiplex PCR, and TCRdb's table has in-frame clones only and misses some. The sample has 130,000 or so clones, roughly nine tenths seen once; the top ten hold under 2%. The sequenced sample was peripheral blood, obtained on day 0 of AZD1222 vaccination. The receptor source for this set is an adult in good health. Both conserved end residues are part of each CDR3. A D gene is named only where the DNA matches it firmly. Clone size appears in some rows only: once, few, many, or a class for an expanded clone.

size: -; J: TRBJ1-1; D: -; V: TRBV6-5; CDR3: CASSTQEGYTEAFF; DNA: TGTGCCAGCAGTACGCAGGAGGGGTACACTGAAGCTTTCTTT
size: -; J: TRBJ2-1; D: -; V: TRBV5-4; CDR3: CASSGTAGYEQFF; DNA: TGTGCCAGCAGCGGCACTGCAGGGTATGAGCAGTTCTTC
size: -; J: TRBJ2-5; D: TRBD2; V: TRBV11-1; CDR3: CASSLQFGNGRETQYF; DNA: TGTGCCAGCAGCTTACAATTTGGAAACGGGAGGGAGACCCAGTACTTC
size: -; J: TRBJ1-4; D: -; V: TRBV27; CDR3: CASSYATGRLDEKLFF; DNA: TGTGCCAGCAGTTACGCCACAGGGCGCCTAGATGAAAAACTGTTTTTT
size: once; J: TRBJ1-1; D: -; V: TRBV10-3; CDR3: CAISVGGTEAFF; DNA: TGTGCCATCAGTGTTGGGGGGACTGAAGCTTTCTTT
size: -; J: TRBJ2-1; D: -; V: TRBV7-9; CDR3: CASSLSTGDEQFF; DNA: TGTGCCAGCAGCTTATCTACCGGGGATGAGCAGTTCTTC
size: -; J: TRBJ2-7; D: -; V: TRBV27; CDR3: CASSSSSYEQYF; DNA: TGTGCCAGCAGTTCCTCTTCCTACGAGCAGTACTTC
size: -; J: TRBJ2-7; D: -; V: TRBV20-1; CDR3: CSASFRELGYEQYF; DNA: TGCAGTGCTAGTTTTAGGGAATTGGGCTACGAGCAGTACTTC
size: -; J: TRBJ2-7; D: -; V: TRBV11-2; CDR3: CASSLQGGTYEQYF; DNA: TGTGCCAGCAGCTTACAGGGGGGGACCTACGAGCAGTACTTC
size: -; J: TRBJ2-1; D: -; V: TRBV10-3; CDR3: CAISEPQGVGTEYNEQFF; DNA: TGTGCCATCAGTGAGCCGCAAGGCGTCGGGACGGAGTACAATGAGCAGTTCTTC
size: -; J: TRBJ2-7; D: -; V: TRBV13; CDR3: CASSFGREQYF; DNA: TGTGCCAGCAGCTTTGGCCGGGAGCAGTACTTC
size: once; J: TRBJ2-2; D: -; V: TRBV7-3; CDR3: CASSLRGGGYTGELFF; DNA: TGTGCCAGCAGCTTAAGGGGAGGCGGATACACCGGGGAGCTGTTTTTT
size: -; J: TRBJ1-1; D: -; V: TRBV15; CDR3: CATSREGAGNTEAFF; DNA: TGTGCCACCAGCAGAGAGGGGGCAGGGAACACTGAAGCTTTCTTT
size: -; J: TRBJ1-1; D: -; V: TRBV6-4; CDR3: CASSEQGGLNTEAFF; DNA: TGTGCCAGCAGTGAACAGGGCGGCCTGAACACTGAAGCTTTCTTT
size: -; J: TRBJ2-1; D: -; V: TRBV18; CDR3: CASSPLVAGPYNEQFF; DNA: TGTGCCAGCTCACCACTGGTGGCGGGGCCCTACAATGAGCAGTTCTTC
size: -; J: TRBJ2-1; D: TRBD2; V: TRBV12-5; CDR3: CASGFLAGNYNEQFF; DNA: TGTGCTAGTGGTTTCCTAGCGGGCAACTACAATGAGCAGTTCTTC
size: -; J: TRBJ1-2; D: -; V: TRBV7-9; CDR3: CASSLPGLPYGYTF; DNA: TGTGCCAGCAGCTTGCCGGGACTGCCCTATGGCTACACCTTC
size: -; J: TRBJ2-7; D: -; V: TRBV4-1; CDR3: CASSQGDHGLSYEQYF; DNA: TGCGCCAGCAGCCAGGGAGACCACGGGCTTTCCTACGAGCAGTACTTC
size: -; J: TRBJ2-1; D: -; V: TRBV28; CDR3: CATTLRGVLLYNEQFF; DNA: TGTGCCACTACGTTACGGGGAGTGCTTTTATACAATGAGCAGTTCTTC
size: -; J: TRBJ1-2; D: -; V: TRBV30; CDR3: CAWSVRGAFYGYTF; DNA: TGTGCCTGGAGTGTAAGAGGGGCGTTCTATGGCTACACCTTC
size: -; J: TRBJ1-6; D: -; V: TRBV6-1; CDR3: CASSDGTPSPLHF; DNA: TGTGCCAGCAGTGACGGGACGCCGTCACCCCTCCACTTT
size: -; J: TRBJ1-4; D: -; V: TRBV4-3; CDR3: CASSQEVTDNEKLFF; DNA: TGCGCCAGCAGCCAAGAGGTAACAGATAATGAAAAACTGTTTTTT
size: -; J: TRBJ1-4; D: -; V: TRBV10-3; CDR3: CAISKEATNEKLFF; DNA: TGTGCCATCAGCAAAGAAGCAACTAATGAAAAACTGTTTTTT
size: -; J: TRBJ2-1; D: -; V: TRBV4-2; CDR3: CASSQVGLARNFGEQFF; DNA: TGTGCCAGCAGCCAAGTGGGCCTAGCCAGAAACTTCGGAGAGCAGTTCTTC
size: -; J: TRBJ1-1; D: -; V: TRBV20-1; CDR3: CSGAEDTEAFF; DNA: TGCAGCGGAGCCGAAGACACTGAAGCTTTCTTT
size: -; J: TRBJ1-2; D: TRBD1; V: TRBV5-6; CDR3: CASSFSGGAGYGYTF; DNA: TGTGCCAGCAGCTTTTCAGGGGGCGCGGGCTATGGCTACACCTTC
size: -; J: TRBJ2-5; D: TRBD2; V: TRBV6-5; CDR3: CASWGLAGDKETQYF; DNA: TGTGCCAGCTGGGGACTAGCGGGGGACAAAGAGACCCAGTACTTC
size: -; J: TRBJ1-5; D: TRBD1; V: TRBV6-1; CDR3: CASSEWGQGRVSNQPQHF; DNA: TGTGCCAGCAGTGAATGGGGACAGGGTAGGGTTAGCAATCAGCCCCAGCATTTT
size: -; J: TRBJ2-1; D: TRBD2; V: TRBV11-3; CDR3: CASSLGGGPTDEQFF; DNA: TGTGCCAGCAGCTTGGGCGGGGGTCCTACGGATGAGCAGTTCTTC
size: -; J: TRBJ1-4; D: -; V: TRBV5-3; CDR3: CARSSKWTPATNEKLFF; DNA: TGTGCCAGAAGCTCGAAATGGACTCCCGCAACTAATGAAAAACTGTTTTTT
size: -; J: TRBJ2-2; D: TRBD1; V: TRBV6-4; CDR3: CASSPTGGWTGELFF; DNA: TGTGCCAGCAGCCCGACAGGGGGTTGGACCGGGGAGCTGTTTTTT
size: -; J: TRBJ2-2; D: -; V: TRBV7-2; CDR3: CASRFDRYTGELFF; DNA: TGTGCCAGCAGATTCGACAGGTACACCGGGGAGCTGTTTTTT
size: -; J: TRBJ2-7; D: TRBD1; V: TRBV6-6; CDR3: CASSYDREISEQYF; DNA: TGTGCCAGCAGTTATGACAGGGAAATCTCCGAGCAGTACTTC
size: -; J: TRBJ1-6; D: -; V: TRBV30; CDR3: CASATEDYSPLHF; DNA: TGTGCCTCAGCGACAGAGGACTATTCACCCCTCCACTTT
size: -; J: TRBJ1-1; D: -; V: TRBV4-1; CDR3: CASSQAGFGTEAFF; DNA: TGCGCCAGCAGCCAGGCCGGGTTCGGCACTGAAGCTTTCTTT
size: -; J: TRBJ1-6; D: -; V: TRBV21-1; CDR3: CASSKPQIFPLHF; DNA: TGTGCCAGCAGCAAACCCCAGATATTTCCCCTCCACTTT
size: -; J: TRBJ1-1; D: -; V: TRBV6-2/TRBV6-3; CDR3: CASSSAGGLVEAFF; DNA: TGTGCCAGCAGTTCCGCCGGGGGGTTAGTTGAAGCTTTCTTT
size: -; J: TRBJ1-5; D: -; V: TRBV6-2/TRBV6-3; CDR3: CASSRQGTALGNQPQHF; DNA: TGTGCCAGCAGTCGCCAAGGGACTGCCCTCGGGAATCAGCCCCAGCATTTT
size: -; J: TRBJ1-1; D: -; V: TRBV4-2; CDR3: CASSLLGGSTEAFF; DNA: TGTGCCAGCAGCCTTCTCGGTGGGAGCACTGAAGCTTTCTTT
size: -; J: TRBJ1-4; D: -; V: TRBV5-1; CDR3: CASSRGEGGLTNEKLFF; DNA: TGCGCCAGCAGCCGTGGGGAGGGCGGTTTGACTAATGAAAAACTGTTTTTT
size: -; J: TRBJ1-2; D: TRBD1; V: TRBV29-1; CDR3: CSANGERGLGGYTF; DNA: TGCAGCGCCAATGGTGAGAGGGGGCTCGGTGGCTACACCTTC
size: -; J: TRBJ2-7; D: TRBD1; V: TRBV9; CDR3: CASSPGQGVSHEQYF; DNA: TGTGCCAGCAGCCCAGGACAGGGGGTTTCTCACGAGCAGTACTTC
size: -; J: TRBJ1-2; D: -; V: TRBV24-1; CDR3: CATSDLPPDGQHYGYTF; DNA: TGTGCCACCAGTGATTTGCCCCCCGATGGACAGCACTATGGCTACACCTTC
size: -; J: TRBJ2-6; D: -; V: TRBV7-2; CDR3: CASSVRANVLTF; DNA: TGTGCCAGCAGTGTTCGGGCCAACGTCCTGACTTTC
size: -; J: TRBJ2-7; D: -; V: TRBV10-3; CDR3: CAISESKGARAYEQYF; DNA: TGTGCCATCAGTGAGTCGAAAGGCGCCAGGGCCTACGAGCAGTACTTC